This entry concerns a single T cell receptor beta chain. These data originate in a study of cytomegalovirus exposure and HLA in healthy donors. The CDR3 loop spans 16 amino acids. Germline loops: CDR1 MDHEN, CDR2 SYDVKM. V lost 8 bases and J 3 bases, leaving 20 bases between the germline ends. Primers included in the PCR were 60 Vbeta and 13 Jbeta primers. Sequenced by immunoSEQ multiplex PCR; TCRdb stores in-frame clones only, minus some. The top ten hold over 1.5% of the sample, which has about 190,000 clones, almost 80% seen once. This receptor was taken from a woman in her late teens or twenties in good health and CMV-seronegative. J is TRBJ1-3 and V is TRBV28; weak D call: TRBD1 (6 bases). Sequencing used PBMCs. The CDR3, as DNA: TGTGCCAGCGGCTCCATCGGACAGCTTGGTGGAAACACCATATATTTT. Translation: CASGSIGQLGGNTIYF.